The sequence of this T cell receptor beta chain was determined in a study of blood T cell repertoires in COVID-19. On the study more broadly: Sources were T cells, B-cell-depleted T cells, or PBMCs; the material itself was cDNA or gDNA.

The authors' processing: Reference gene primer amplification yielded estimated nucleated cell counts. This table comes from immunoSEQ multiplex PCR, and its TCRdb copy is limited to in-frame clones, with some not included. V, J and clone size derive from that table, while D and trimming were established from the DNA sequence. The sample comprises roughly 220,000 clones, around nine tenths of which are singletons, and roughly 15% rests with the top ten. This receptor was identified in a woman aged 50 to 60 with acute COVID-19. The source material was PBMCs or T cells enriched from blood (not recorded which).

The CDR3 coding sequence is TGCGCCAGCAGCCAAGTAGGGGTTCGGCCTGGAAACACCATATATTTT. This gives the protein CASSQVGVRPGNTIYF. V gene TRBV4-1 combines with J gene TRBJ1-3, with D possibly being TRBD1 (5 bases). Per germline, CDR1 MGHRA and CDR2 YSYEKL. V was trimmed by 1 base and J by 2 bases, leaving 12 bases between them. The CDR3 covers 16 residues.